This T cell receptor (beta chain) came from a study of control samples from healthy donors and cancer patients. CDR3 size: 16 residues. Germline V CDR1 and CDR2: SGHRS, YFSETQ. V was clipped by 2 bases and J by 7 bases; unmatched bases: 11. The repertoire was sequenced with immunoSEQ multiplex PCR; TCRdb's copy has only in-frame clones and lacks some. Of some 160,000 clones in the sample, over 85% were seen once. On this clone itself: Additional DNA sequences in this sample encode the identical CDR3.

The sequence was collected from a woman between 40 and 55 years old in good health. The chain employs TRBV5-1 and TRBJ2-1; TRBD1 matches at 8 bases. Material for sequencing was blood. The CDR3 nucleotides read TGCGCCAGCAGCTTACGACCGGGACAGGCTCCGAATGAGCAGTTCTTC. Amino acid sequence: CASSLRPGQAPNEQFF.